Listed below are T cell receptor beta chains from one sample, sequenced in a study of blood T cell repertoires in COVID-19. Some clones are missing from TCRdb's copy, which holds only in-frame ones; the method was immunoSEQ multiplex PCR. The table shows fewer than 350,000 clones, with around 81% occurring only once. Sequences were obtained from peripheral blood. The receptors were gathered from a woman aged 60 to 75 with active or convalescent COVID-19. Both conserved end residues are part of each CDR3. A D gene is named only where the DNA matches it firmly. Not every row has a clone size; where given, it reads once, few, many or a size class.

V,D,J,size,DNA,CDR3
TRBV27,-,TRBJ1-1,few,TGTGCCAGCAGTCAACAGGGAAACGCTGAAGCTTTCTTT,CASSQQGNAEAFF
TRBV7-9,-,TRBJ1-1,-,TGTGCCAGCAGCTTCGGGAAAGGACAGCTCATTAGGACTGAAGCTTTCTTT,CASSFGKGQLIRTEAFF
TRBV15,TRBD1,TRBJ1-2,-,TGTGCCACCAGCAGAGACCGGACAGGAGCCACTAACTATGGCTACACCTTC,CATSRDRTGATNYGYTF
TRBV19,TRBD1,TRBJ1-5,-,TGTGCCAGTACCTTCGGACAGGGGGCTGAGCGGCCCCAGCATTTT,CASTFGQGAERPQHF
TRBV5-5,TRBD1,TRBJ1-1,-,TGTGCCAGCAGTTCGGACAGGGACACTGAAGCTTTCTTT,CASSSDRDTEAFF
TRBV11-2,TRBD1,TRBJ1-1,-,TGTGCCAGCACCCCGGGACAGGGCGTCGGGGCTTTCTTT,CASTPGQGVGAFF
TRBV5-1,TRBD2,TRBJ2-7,many,TGCGCCAGCAGCTTTACGGGACTAGCTGAAGAGCAGTACTTC,CASSFTGLAEEQYF
TRBV28,-,TRBJ2-7,once,TGTGCCAGCAGTTTGCGGCGGTCGTCCTACGAGCAGTACTTC,CASSLRRSSYEQYF
TRBV19,-,TRBJ1-1,-,TGTGCCAGTAGACTCGGGACTGAAGCTTTCTTT,CASRLGTEAFF
TRBV7-7,-,TRBJ1-4,-,TGTGCCAGCAGCTTAAATCCGTCGGGTGAAAAACTGTTTTTT,CASSLNPSGEKLFF
TRBV6-6,TRBD1,TRBJ1-5,few,TGTGCCAGCAGTAGCTCACAGGGGCCAAATCAGCCCCAGCATTTT,CASSSSQGPNQPQHF
TRBV4-1,-,TRBJ2-4,-,TGCGCCAGCAGCCAAGGAGGGGGAACCTTGATTCAGTACTTC,CASSQGGGTLIQYF